Each of the 16 T cell receptor beta chains below was sequenced from the same sample in a study of shared clonotypes between healthy human individuals. CD45RO-negative, CCR7-positively selected cells formed the naive CD8 fraction, excluding terminally differentiated effector memory CD45RA+ cells. Profiled with immunoSEQ multiplex PCR; TCRdb holds only in-frame clones, not every one. The sample carries about 2,100,000 clones, about 92% recorded once. The sequencing sample was made of naive CD8+ T cells from PBMCs. The origin of the receptors is a man younger than 30 in good health. Some clones in this sample may be carry-over from other donors' samples.

This chain joins TRBV14 and TRBJ1-3; possibly TRBD1 for D (6 bases). Deletions cut 3 bases from V and 8 bases from J, with 17 bases between. Germline V gene sequence: CDR1 SGHDN, CDR2 FVKESK. The CDR3 length is 15 residues. The DNA of the CDR3 is TGTGCCAGCAGCCACATGCTTACAGGGAGGGACACCATATATTTT. Its protein is CASSHMLTGRDTIYF.

CDR3 in amino acids: CASSYGYLANYGYTF. For the CDR3, the DNA is TGTGCCAGCAGCTACGGGTACTTAGCTAACTATGGCTACACCTTC. The V and J genes are TRBV11-2 and TRBJ1-2; D remains unclear. Trimming removed 4 bases from V and 0 bases from J, with 12 bases in between. This CDR3 contains 15 residues. Germline V gene sequence: CDR1 SGHAT, CDR2 FQNNGV.

A single count supports this clone. The chain carries TRBV25-1 and TRBJ2-1, with D perhaps TRBD2 (5 bases). Per the germline V gene, CDR1 is MGHDK and CDR2 is SYGVNS. V lost 0 bases and J lost 0, with 6 bases in between. The CDR3 length is 15 residues. CDR3 nucleotides: TGTGCCAGCAGTGAATATGGGAGCTCCTACAATGAGCAGTTCTTC. Translating gives CASSEYGSSYNEQFF.

This clone was seen only once. This chain uses TRBV10-3 with TRBJ1-1; tentatively, D is TRBD1 (5 bases). The CDR3 is made up of 13 amino acids. Trimming cost V 3 bases and J 3 bases, with 8 bases left between them. CDR1 and CDR2 from the germline V gene are ENHRY and SYGVKD. The CDR3 DNA sequence: TGTGCCATCAGTGACCTAGGGGACACTGAAGCTTTCTTT. This translates into CAISDLGDTEAFF.

The chain employs TRBV6-5 and TRBJ2-1; 8 bases match TRBD2. There are 16 residues in the CDR3. The germline gives CDR1 MNHEY, CDR2 SVGAGI. V lost 0 bases and J lost 2; bases outside the gene matches: 3. The CDR3 spells CASSYSREAAYNEQFF. The CDR3 DNA reads as TGTGCCAGCAGTTACTCGCGGGAGGCCGCCTACAATGAGCAGTTCTTC.

The chain joins TRBV27 to TRBJ1-1, with D unresolved. The CDR3 loop spans 13 amino acids. Trimming took 6 bases from V and 5 from J, leaving 13 bases between them. Per germline, CDR1 MNHEY and CDR2 SMNVEV (reference sequence). The CDR3 region has the DNA TGTGCCAGCAGATCCCGATCGAAAACTGAAGCTTTCTTT. Translating it yields CASRSRSKTEAFF.

This clone was seen only a few times. The chain joins TRBV2 to TRBJ1-1; no clear D gene. The V gene's germline CDR1 is SNHLY and CDR2 FYNNEI. The CDR3 contains 12 residues. Trimming left V 4 bases short and J 5 bases short, with 8 bases between. As DNA, the CDR3 is TGTGCCAGCAGTGTGTGGGGAACTGAAGCTTTCTTT. It yields the protein CASSVWGTEAFF.

The V gene is TRBV28, the J gene TRBJ2-7, with 9 bases identical to TRBD1. The V gene's germline CDR1 is MDHEN and CDR2 SYDVKM. The length of the CDR3 is 15 residues. V was pared by 4 bases and J by 5 bases, with 9 bases of the junction left unmatched. Here the CDR3 DNA reads TGTGCCAGCAGTTGGGGGACCGGGACAGGGAACGAGCAGTACTTC. It encodes CASSWGTGTGNEQYF.

J is TRBJ2-7 and V is TRBV9, with 11 bases matching TRBD2. The CDR3 contains 14 residues. In germline, CDR1 is SGDLS, CDR2 YYNGEE. J was trimmed by 6 bases and V by 4 bases; bases with no gene match: 6. CDR3 sequence (DNA): TGTGCCAGCAGCACGACTAGCGGGGCTACCGAGCAGTACTTC. Encoded protein: CASSTTSGATEQYF.

V usage is TRBV7-9 and J usage is TRBJ1-1, with TRBD1 matching over 10 bases. V lost 5 bases, J lost 5 bases, and 8 bases stayed unmatched. The CDR3 contains 15 residues. Germline V CDR1 and CDR2: SEHNR, FQNEAQ (reference sequence). The CDR3 sequence is CASSAPDRGETEAFF. CDR3 nucleotides: TGTGCCAGCAGCGCTCCGGACAGGGGGGAAACTGAAGCTTTCTTT.

The chain is built from TRBV6-5 and TRBJ2-2; no clear D. The germline V and J ends were trimmed by 4 bases and 9 bases, with 12 bases remaining between them. The CDR3 consists of 13 residues. CDR1 is MNHEY and CDR2 is SVGAGI in the germline V gene. The CDR3 loop is CASSSEFRRELFF. The CDR3 nucleotides read TGTGCCAGCAGTTCAGAGTTTCGCCGGGAGCTGTTTTTT.

J is TRBJ2-5 and V is TRBV11-2; D may be TRBD1 (5 bases). V dropped 2 bases and J dropped 2 bases, with 12 bases sitting between them. The CDR3 spans 15 residues. CDR1 is SGHAT, CDR2 FQNNGV, per germline. In DNA form, the CDR3 reads TGTGCCAGCAGCTTATATGCCAGGGATCAAGAGACCCAGTACTTC. It codes for CASSLYARDQETQYF.

The chain uses TRBV19 and TRBJ1-1, with 8 bases fitting TRBD1. This CDR3 has 16 amino acids. Germline loops: CDR1 LNHDA, CDR2 SQIVND (reference sequence). Unmatched junction bases numbered 11, after V lost 4 bases and J lost 4 bases. The DNA of the CDR3 is TGTGCCAGTAGTACGTGGACAGGGACTTCGCGCACTGAAGCTTTCTTT. Protein: CASSTWTGTSRTEAFF.

The V gene is TRBV6-1, the J gene TRBJ2-5; TRBD1 matches at 7 bases. V dropped 1 base and J dropped 1; count of bases not matched to a gene: 12. In germline, CDR1 is MNHNS, CDR2 SASEGT. The CDR3 has 18 residues. The CDR3 nucleotides are TGTGCCAGCAGTGAAGAAGGGACCAGGACAGGCATCCAAGAGACCCAGTACTTC. Encoded protein: CASSEEGTRTGIQETQYF.

This sequence joins TRBV29-1 and TRBJ2-7; tentatively, D is TRBD1 (6 bases). The CDR3 extends over 13 amino acids. V was clipped by 6 bases and J by 3 bases, with 15 bases between them. CDR1 and CDR2 (germline): SQVTM, ANQGSEA. The CDR3 coding sequence is TGCAGCGTCCGTCGTGGCAGGGGCTACGAGCAGTACTTC. This translates into CSVRRGRGYEQYF.

J is TRBJ1-2 and V is TRBV9; D remains unclear. The V gene lost 6 bases and the J gene lost 8 bases, with 11 bases spanning the gap. Germline V gives CDR1 SGDLS, CDR2 YYNGEE. The CDR3 length is 11 residues. The CDR3: CASTGAGGYTF. CDR3 nucleotides: TGTGCCAGCACAGGAGCTGGCGGCTACACCTTC.